This T cell receptor beta chain stems from a study of beta chain features in type 1 diabetes (dated by TCRdb to the late 2010s). Notes on the research overall: Mean age, gender distribution, total cell number and subset yield were not different between patients and healthy donors. Naive and central memory subsets were obtained from all 30 or so donors, but regulatory and stem cell-like memory subsets were isolated from only 8 patients and about 8 healthy donors. A total of about 100 million sorted cells were examined across all samples, and RNA yield correlated strongly with the number of cells per subset. The study compared TCRB repertoires of sorted circulating CD4+ T cell subsets between recently diagnosed type 1 diabetes patients and matched healthy donors. The paper as a whole reports these results and caveats: Sequencing cDNA rather than genomic DNA could over-represent highly expressing activated cells, although activation and CD3 levels did not differ between groups. Shorter templates might be favored by PCR, yet because patient and control samples were amplified and corrected together, any such skew would affect both groups equally. Naive, central memory and regulatory TCRB repertoires appeared to be more similar among patients than among healthy donors. In all four CD4+ subsets, TCRB CDR3 length was moderately but significantly shorter in type 1 diabetes patients. At VDJ recombination sites, type 1 diabetes patients had fewer insertions and more deleted nucleotides, which implies abnormalities in thymic rearrangement. HLA sub-analyses involved small numbers of individuals, so any influence of HLA type on TCRB rearrangement remained unresolved.

With regard to this clone: It has no known antigen specificity. Base qualities are not recorded, but no much larger clone differs from it by a single base.

The CDR3 covers 16 residues, taking in both the cysteine and the phenylalanine. Only the CDR3 DNA stays, 48 bases, in frame from base 1. Via the germline V gene, CDR1 is SGDLS and CDR2 YYNGEE. Relative to germline, V is missing 3 bases and J is missing 2 bases, with 3 bases of the junction outside any gene match. The entire amount of isolated RNA was reverse transcribed using the High Capacity cDNA Reverse Transcription Kit, so the sequenced TCRB transcripts were expressed ones. Deep immunoSEQ sequencing was performed on naive, central memory and regulatory T cell samples, with an average of about 4 million total reads per sample. Sorted cells were lysed in RLT buffer and RNA was extracted with DNase-treated RNeasy Micro or Mini kits, depending on cell number. Each cell subset was processed separately to prevent cross-contamination, with patient and healthy donor samples processed together. The immunoSEQ multiplex PCR was used to amplify TCRB sequences from cDNA, generating 87-bp fragments that spanned the CDR3 region. Sequencing of the amplicons was done on the Illumina HiSeq platform. Under the source paper's analysis protocol: Synthetic template baselines were used to correct PCR bias computationally, reads within Hamming distance 2 were collapsed, and singletons that could not be merged were discarded. Reads were aligned against IMGT to assign V, D and J genes, CDR3 length and insertions or deletions at six rearrangement sites. Within each subset, clonotype counts were normalized to the number of sorted cells before true diversity and Gini coefficients were calculated with the tcR R package. The overlap coefficient, calculated on TCRB nucleotide sequences, was used to measure repertoire sharing. As a proxy for the pre-selection repertoire, out-of-frame TCRB sequences from naive cells were analyzed. Drawn from immuneACCESS, this table holds only the in-frame rearrangements with V and J called that TCRdb kept. Clones are partly lost; checked studies trace under half to an unresolved V gene and leave the rest unexplained. V, J and clone size derive from that table, while D and trimming were established from the DNA sequence. The table for this sample lists about 360,000 clones; over 10% of them were counted only once. 0.017% of the sample belongs to the ten largest clones.

Each donor gave one peripheral blood draw, roughly 0.12 L on average, collected into heparinised tubes. Using a panel that included CD45RO, CCR7, CD25, CD127, CD95 and CD27, naive, central memory, regulatory and stem cell-like memory CD4+ T cells were sorted on a BD FACSAria II. Every sorted population had a purity above 95%. PBMCs were isolated right away by Lymphoprep density gradient centrifugation and were stained directly, without culture. So that batch effects would be minimized, each experiment stained and sorted samples in pairs, pairing one healthy donor with one patient. The chain uses TRBV9 and TRBJ2-1; the junction holds 12 bases that match TRBD2. The sequenced material came from naive CD4+ T cells from blood. This specimen's cell subset or site label, per the study, means: true naive CD4+ T cells. This TCR was recovered from a man younger than 30 in good health. CDR3 region: CASSGRTSGTYNEQFF. The sequenced DNA: TGTGCCAGCAGCGGAAGGACTAGCGGGACCTACAATGAGCAGTTCTTC.